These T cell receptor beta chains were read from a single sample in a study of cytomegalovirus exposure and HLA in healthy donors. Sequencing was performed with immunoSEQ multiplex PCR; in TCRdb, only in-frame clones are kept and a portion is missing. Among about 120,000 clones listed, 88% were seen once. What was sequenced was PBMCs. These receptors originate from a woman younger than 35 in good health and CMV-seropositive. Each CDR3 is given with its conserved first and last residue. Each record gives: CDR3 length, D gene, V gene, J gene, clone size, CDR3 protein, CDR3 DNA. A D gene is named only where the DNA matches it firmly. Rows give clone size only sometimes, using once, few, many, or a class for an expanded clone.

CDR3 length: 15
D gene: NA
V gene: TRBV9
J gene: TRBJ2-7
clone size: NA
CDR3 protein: CASSETGASSYEQYF
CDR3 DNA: TGTGCCAGCAGCGAGACAGGCGCCAGCTCCTACGAGCAGTACTTC

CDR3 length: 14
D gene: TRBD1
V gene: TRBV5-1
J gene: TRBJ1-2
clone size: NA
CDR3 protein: CASSLPGTVSGYTF
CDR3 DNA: TGCGCCAGCAGCTTACCCGGGACAGTGTCCGGCTACACCTTC

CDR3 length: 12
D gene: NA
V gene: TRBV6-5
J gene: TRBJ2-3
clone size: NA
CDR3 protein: CASSPRSDTQYF
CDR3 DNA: TGTGCCAGCAGTCCCAGATCAGATACGCAGTATTTT

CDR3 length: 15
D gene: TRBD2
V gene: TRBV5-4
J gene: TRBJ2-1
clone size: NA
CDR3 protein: CASSLDSGFRDEQFF
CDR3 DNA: TGTGCCAGCAGCTTGGATAGCGGGTTCAGGGATGAGCAGTTCTTC

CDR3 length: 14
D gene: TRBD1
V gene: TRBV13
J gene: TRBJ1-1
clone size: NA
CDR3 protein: CASSFASTRGQAFF
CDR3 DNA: TGTGCCAGCAGCTTTGCATCGACCAGGGGGCAAGCTTTCTTT

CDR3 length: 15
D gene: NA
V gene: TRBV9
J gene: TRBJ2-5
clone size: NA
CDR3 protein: CASSKGGGDRETQYF
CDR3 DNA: TGTGCCAGCAGCAAGGGGGGAGGGGACCGAGAGACCCAGTACTTC

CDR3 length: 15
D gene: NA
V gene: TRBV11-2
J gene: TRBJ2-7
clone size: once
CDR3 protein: CASSLSSGQANEQYF
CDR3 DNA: TGTGCCAGCAGCTTAAGTTCAGGACAAGCCAACGAGCAGTACTTC

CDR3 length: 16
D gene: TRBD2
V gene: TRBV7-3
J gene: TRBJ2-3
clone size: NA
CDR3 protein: CASSLFGRGIRHTQYF
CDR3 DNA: TGTGCCAGCAGCTTATTTGGGCGGGGGATTCGGCATACGCAGTATTTT

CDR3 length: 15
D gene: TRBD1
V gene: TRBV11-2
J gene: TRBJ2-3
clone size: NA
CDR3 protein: CASSPSTGGTDTQYF
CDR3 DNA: TGTGCCAGCAGCCCTTCGACAGGGGGCACAGATACGCAGTATTTT

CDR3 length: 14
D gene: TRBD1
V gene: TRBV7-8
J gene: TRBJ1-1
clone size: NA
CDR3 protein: CASSRGQGNSEAFF
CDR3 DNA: TGTGCCAGCAGCCGAGGACAGGGTAATTCTGAAGCTTTCTTT

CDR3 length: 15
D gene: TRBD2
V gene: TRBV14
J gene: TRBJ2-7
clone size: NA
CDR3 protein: CASSLYSGASYEQYF
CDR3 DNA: TGTGCCAGCAGCCTTTATAGCGGGGCCTCCTACGAGCAGTACTTC

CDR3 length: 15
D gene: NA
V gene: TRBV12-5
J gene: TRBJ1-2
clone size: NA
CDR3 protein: CASGSGQGGNYGYTF
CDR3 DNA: NA

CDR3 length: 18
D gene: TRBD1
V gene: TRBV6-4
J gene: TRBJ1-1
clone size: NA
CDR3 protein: CASTALKGQGLTRTEAFF
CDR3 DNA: TGTGCCAGCACGGCCTTGAAGGGACAGGGGTTAACAAGAACTGAAGCTTTCTTT

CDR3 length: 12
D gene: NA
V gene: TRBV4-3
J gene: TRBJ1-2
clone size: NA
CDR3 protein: CASSHNQGGYTF
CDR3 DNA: TGCGCCAGCAGCCATAATCAGGGGGGCTACACCTTC

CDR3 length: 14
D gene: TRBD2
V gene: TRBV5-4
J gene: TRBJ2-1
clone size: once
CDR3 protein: CASQTSGGSNEQFF
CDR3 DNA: TGTGCCAGTCAGACTAGCGGGGGGTCCAATGAGCAGTTCTTC

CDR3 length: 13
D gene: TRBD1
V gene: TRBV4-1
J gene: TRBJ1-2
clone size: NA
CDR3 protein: CASSQGGQGIYTF
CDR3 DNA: TGCGCCAGCAGCCAAGGGGGACAGGGGATTTACACCTTC

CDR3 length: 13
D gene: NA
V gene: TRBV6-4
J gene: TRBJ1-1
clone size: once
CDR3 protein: CASSDGGYTEAFF
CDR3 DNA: TGTGCCAGCAGTGACGGAGGCTACACTGAAGCTTTCTTT

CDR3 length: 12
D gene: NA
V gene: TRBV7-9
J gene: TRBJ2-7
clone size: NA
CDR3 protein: CASSILGQEQYF
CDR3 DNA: TGTGCCAGCAGCATACTCGGACAGGAGCAGTACTTC

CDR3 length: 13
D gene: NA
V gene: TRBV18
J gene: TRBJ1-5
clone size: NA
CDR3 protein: CASSPSPGQPQHF
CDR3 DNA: TGTGCCAGCTCACCTTCTCCCGGTCAGCCCCAGCATTTT

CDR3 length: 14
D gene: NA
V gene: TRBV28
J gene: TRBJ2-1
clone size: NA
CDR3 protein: CASSSGFLRDEQFF
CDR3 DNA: TGTGCCAGCAGTTCCGGATTTTTGCGGGATGAGCAGTTCTTC

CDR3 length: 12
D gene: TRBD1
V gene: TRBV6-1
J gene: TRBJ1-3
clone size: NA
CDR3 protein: CASSDYRGPIYF
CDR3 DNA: TGTGCCAGCAGTGATTACAGGGGGCCAATATATTTT

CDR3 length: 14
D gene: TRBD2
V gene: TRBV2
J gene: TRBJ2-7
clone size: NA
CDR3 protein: CASSSLAGVGEQYF
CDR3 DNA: TGTGCCAGCAGCTCGCTCGCGGGAGTAGGCGAGCAGTACTTC

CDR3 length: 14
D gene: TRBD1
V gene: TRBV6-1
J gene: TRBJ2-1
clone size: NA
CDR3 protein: CASSRTGGFNEQFF
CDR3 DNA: TGTGCCAGCAGTAGGACAGGGGGCTTCAATGAGCAGTTCTTC

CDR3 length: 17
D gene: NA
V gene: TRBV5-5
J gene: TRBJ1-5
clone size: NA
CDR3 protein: CASSLGGGPGSNQPQHF
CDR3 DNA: TGTGCCAGCAGCTTGGGGGGGGGCCCCGGTAGCAATCAGCCCCAGCATTTT

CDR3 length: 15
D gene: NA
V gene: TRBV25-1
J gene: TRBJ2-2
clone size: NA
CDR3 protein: CASSEPGADTGELFF
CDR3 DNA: TGTGCCAGCAGTGAACCAGGGGCCGACACCGGGGAGCTGTTTTTT

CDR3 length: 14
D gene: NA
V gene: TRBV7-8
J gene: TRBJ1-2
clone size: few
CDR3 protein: CASSLSRGNYGYTF
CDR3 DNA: TGTGCCAGCAGCTTATCCAGGGGCAACTATGGCTACACCTTC

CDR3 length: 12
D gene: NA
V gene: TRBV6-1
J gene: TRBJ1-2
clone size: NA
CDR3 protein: CASNTQGLGYTF
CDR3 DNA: TGTGCCAGCAACACACAGGGTCTGGGCTACACCTTC

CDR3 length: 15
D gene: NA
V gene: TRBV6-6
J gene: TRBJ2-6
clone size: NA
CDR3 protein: CASSFQGSGANVLTF
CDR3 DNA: TGTGCCAGCAGTTTTCAGGGATCTGGGGCCAACGTCCTGACTTTC

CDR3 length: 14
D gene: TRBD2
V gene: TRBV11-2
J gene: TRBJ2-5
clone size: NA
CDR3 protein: CASSTTRGVETQYF
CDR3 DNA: TGTGCCAGCAGCACCACCCGGGGGGTAGAGACCCAGTACTTC

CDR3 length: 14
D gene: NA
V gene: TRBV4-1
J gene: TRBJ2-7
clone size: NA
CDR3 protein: CASSQGGSSYEQYF
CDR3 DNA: TGCGCCAGCAGCCAAGGAGGAAGCTCCTACGAGCAGTACTTC

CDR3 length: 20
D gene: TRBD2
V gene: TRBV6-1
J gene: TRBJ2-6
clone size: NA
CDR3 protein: CASSEPLGLAGGTGANVLTF
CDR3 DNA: TGTGCCAGCAGTGAACCCCTTGGACTAGCGGGGGGAACTGGGGCCAACGTCCTGACTTTC

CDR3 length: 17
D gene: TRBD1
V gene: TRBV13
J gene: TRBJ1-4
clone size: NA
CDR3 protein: CASSFQAPGTGNEKLFF
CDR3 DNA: TGTGCCAGCAGCTTTCAGGCTCCGGGGACAGGTAATGAAAAACTGTTTTTT

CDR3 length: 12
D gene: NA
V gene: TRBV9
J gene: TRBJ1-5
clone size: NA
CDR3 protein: CASGKGGQPQHF
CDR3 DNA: TGTGCCAGCGGGAAAGGGGGTCAGCCCCAGCATTTT

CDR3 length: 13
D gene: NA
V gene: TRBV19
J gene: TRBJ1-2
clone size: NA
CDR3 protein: CASSNAGFYGYTF
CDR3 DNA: TGTGCCAGTAGTAACGCGGGATTCTATGGCTACACCTTC

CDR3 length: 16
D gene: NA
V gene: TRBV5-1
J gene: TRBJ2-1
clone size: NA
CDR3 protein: CASSTSSRAGQGEQFF
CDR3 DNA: TGCGCCAGCAGCACATCATCTAGAGCGGGCCAAGGGGAGCAGTTCTTC

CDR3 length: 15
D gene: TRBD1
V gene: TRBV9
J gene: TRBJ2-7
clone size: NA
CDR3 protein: CASSATGVPDYEQYF
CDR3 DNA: TGTGCCAGCAGCGCCACAGGGGTGCCTGACTACGAGCAGTACTTC

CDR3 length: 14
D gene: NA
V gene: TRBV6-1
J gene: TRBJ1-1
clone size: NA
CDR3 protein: CASSEQGINTEAFF
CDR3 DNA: TGTGCCAGCAGTGAACAGGGGATTAACACTGAAGCTTTCTTT

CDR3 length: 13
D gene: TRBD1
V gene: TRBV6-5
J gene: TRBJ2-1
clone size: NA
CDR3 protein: CASSYDDRGEQFF
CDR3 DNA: TGTGCCAGCAGTTACGACGACAGGGGTGAGCAGTTCTTC

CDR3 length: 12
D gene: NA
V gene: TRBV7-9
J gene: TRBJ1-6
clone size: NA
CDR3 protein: CASSVDSAPLHF
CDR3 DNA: TGTGCCAGCAGCGTGGACTCTGCGCCCCTCCACTTT

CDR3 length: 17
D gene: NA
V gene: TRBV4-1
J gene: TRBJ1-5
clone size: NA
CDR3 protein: CASSQEGGRQGNQPQHF
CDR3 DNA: TGCGCCAGCAGCCAAGAAGGAGGACGGCAGGGGAATCAGCCCCAGCATTTT

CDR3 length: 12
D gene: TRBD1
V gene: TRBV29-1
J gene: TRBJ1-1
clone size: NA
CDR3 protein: CSVDPTGAEAFF
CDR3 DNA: TGCAGCGTCGACCCGACAGGGGCTGAAGCTTTCTTT

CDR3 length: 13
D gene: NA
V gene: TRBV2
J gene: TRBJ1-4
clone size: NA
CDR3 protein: CASSARKLEKLFF
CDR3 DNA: TGTGCCAGCAGTGCCCGAAAACTAGAAAAACTGTTTTTT

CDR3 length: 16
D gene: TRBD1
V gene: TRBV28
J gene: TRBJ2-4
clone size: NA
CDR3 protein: CASSSGQGRAKNIQYF
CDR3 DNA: TGTGCCAGCAGTTCAGGACAGGGTCGAGCCAAAAACATTCAGTACTTC

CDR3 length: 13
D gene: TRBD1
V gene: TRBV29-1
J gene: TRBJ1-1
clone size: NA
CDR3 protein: CSVSVDRDTEAFF
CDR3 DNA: TGCAGCGTTTCGGTGGACAGGGACACTGAAGCTTTCTTT

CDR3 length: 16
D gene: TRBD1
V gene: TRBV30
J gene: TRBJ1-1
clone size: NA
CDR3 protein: CAWSVLGQGLGTEAFF
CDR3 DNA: TGTGCCTGGAGTGTACTGGGACAGGGGTTGGGGACTGAAGCTTTCTTT

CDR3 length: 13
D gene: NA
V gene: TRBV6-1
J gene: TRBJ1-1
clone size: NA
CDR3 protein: CASSESNGARAFF
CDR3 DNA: TGTGCCAGCAGTGAAAGCAACGGCGCGAGGGCTTTCTTT

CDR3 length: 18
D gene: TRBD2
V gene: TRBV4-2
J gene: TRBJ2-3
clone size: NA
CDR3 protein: CASSPLAGASSSTDTQYF
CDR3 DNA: TGTGCCAGCAGCCCGTTAGCGGGGGCCTCCTCTAGCACAGATACGCAGTATTTT

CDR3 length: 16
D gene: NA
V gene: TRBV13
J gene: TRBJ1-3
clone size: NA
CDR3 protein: CASSSIGGLSGNTIYF
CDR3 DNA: TGTGCCAGCAGCTCCATCGGGGGGCTGTCTGGAAACACCATATATTTT

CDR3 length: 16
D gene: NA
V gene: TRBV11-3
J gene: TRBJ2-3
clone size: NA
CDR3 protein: CASSTGTFRTTDTQYF
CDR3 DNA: TGTGCCAGCAGCACGGGGACTTTCAGAACCACAGATACGCAGTATTTT

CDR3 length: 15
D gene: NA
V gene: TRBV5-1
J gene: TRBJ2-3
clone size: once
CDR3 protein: CASSPGGGGADTQYF
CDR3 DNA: TGCGCCAGCAGCCCAGGAGGGGGCGGGGCAGATACGCAGTATTTT